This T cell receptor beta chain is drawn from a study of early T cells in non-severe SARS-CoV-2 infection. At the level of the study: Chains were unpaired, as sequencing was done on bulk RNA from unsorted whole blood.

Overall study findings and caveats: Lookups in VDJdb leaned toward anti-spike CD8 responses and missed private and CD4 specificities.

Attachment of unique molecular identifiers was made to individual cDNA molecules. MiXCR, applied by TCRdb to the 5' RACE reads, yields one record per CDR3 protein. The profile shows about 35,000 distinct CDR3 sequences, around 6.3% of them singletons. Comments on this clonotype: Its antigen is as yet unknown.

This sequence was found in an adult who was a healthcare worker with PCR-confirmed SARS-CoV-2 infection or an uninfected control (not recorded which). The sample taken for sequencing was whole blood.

CDR3 bases: TGTGCCAGCAGGAGAGGGGACGGTGACTTCTACGAGCAGTACTTC. Translation: CASRRGDGDFYEQYF. The V and J genes are TRBV28 and TRBJ2-7; TRBD1 or TRBD2 may be the D gene (5 bases each). Trimming left V 6 bases short and J 3 bases short, with 18 bases between. Germline values: CDR1 MDHEN, CDR2 SYDVKM. This CDR3 contains 15 residues.